These T cell receptor beta chains were read from a single sample in a study of OX40 agonist ivuxolimab in advanced cancers. Produced via immunoSEQ multiplex PCR; TCRdb's table is partial and in-frame only. This table holds fewer than 65,000 clones, 80% to 90% found once. The source material was CD4+ or CD8+ T cells sorted from blood, sampled in a trial of the OX40 agonist ivuxolimab. These receptor sequences come from an adult with an advanced solid tumor such as melanoma, head and neck, liver or kidney cancer. CDR3s include the opening cysteine and the closing phenylalanine or tryptophan. D genes are given only for firm matches.

V: TRBV10-1
D: NA
CDR3: CASSPGQYTGELFF

V: TRBV7-2
D: NA
CDR3: CASSSDGGSTDTQYF

V: TRBV5-4
D: TRBD2
CDR3: CASSLLAGGEDTQYF

V: TRBV5-1
D: NA
CDR3: CASSWGSNSPLHF

V: TRBV9
D: NA
CDR3: CASSVESDGPGDTGELFF

V: TRBV11-2
D: NA
CDR3: CASSPQVEETQYF

V: TRBV7-9
D: NA
CDR3: CAGDGDTGELFF

V: TRBV30
D: NA
CDR3: CAWSNGLDYGYTF

V: TRBV27
D: NA
CDR3: CASSLSGRINTGELFF

V: TRBV7-9
D: NA
CDR3: CASSHVAGQGKETQYF

V: TRBV7-9
D: TRBD2
CDR3: CATGTGTIYYEQYF

V: TRBV27
D: NA
CDR3: CASSLGRKYGYTF

V: TRBV18
D: NA
CDR3: CASSLTGTGGQPQHF

V: TRBV11-2
D: TRBD2
CDR3: CASSHKPSGRISYEQYF

V: TRBV23-1
D: NA
CDR3: CASSHTGATLNTEAFF

V: TRBV5-4
D: NA
CDR3: CASREGLLTGELFF

V: TRBV27
D: TRBD2
CDR3: CASRRTSTYYEQYF

V: TRBV30
D: NA
CDR3: CAWSVRGNTEAFF

V: TRBV7-9
D: NA
CDR3: CASSLGLYQGNTEAFF

V: TRBV29-1
D: NA
CDR3: CSVARADFGGYTF

V: TRBV2
D: NA
CDR3: CASRNGAWEQYF

V: TRBV4-2
D: NA
CDR3: CASSQGPQGTEAFF

V: TRBV7-6
D: NA
CDR3: CASSLALSVQETQYF

V: TRBV5-1
D: TRBD1
CDR3: CASSLTGGGEKLFF

V: TRBV18
D: NA
CDR3: CASSPFDNSYEQYF

V: TRBV27
D: NA
CDR3: CASSLYRAGNQPQHF

V: TRBV11-3
D: NA
CDR3: CASSLEGPWGAYF

V: TRBV5-1
D: TRBD1
CDR3: CASSVASGQGTDTQYF

V: TRBV13
D: TRBD1
CDR3: CASSPQGDGNEKLFF

V: TRBV21-1
D: NA
CDR3: CASSPRDRPTYEQYF

V: TRBV6-5
D: NA
CDR3: CASSYSRYSNQPQHF